This passage covers 2 T cell receptor beta chains from one sample sequenced in a study of T cells expressing NK-cell markers. TCRdb re-called the 5' RACE reads and catalogs CDR3 proteins one per entry, DNA excluded. The sample has 550,000 or so distinct CDR3 sequences, and its top ten clones hold around 4%. The specimen sequenced was blood T cells: a sorted CD56 or NKG2C T cell subset, CD4+ or CD8+ T cells, or bulk PBMC T cells (not recorded which). The receptors were gathered from a young man in good health.

The chain combines TRBV12-3 or TRBV12-4 with TRBJ2-3. The CDR3 is 12 amino acids. CDR3 region: CASSFGPDTQYF.

The rearrangement links TRBV6-5 to TRBJ1-5. Germline CDR1 reads MNHEY; CDR2 reads SVGAGI. This CDR3 contains 15 residues. The CDR3 reads CASSYSGRQNQPQHF.